This entry lists 19 T cell receptor beta chains sequenced from one sample in a study of naive and memory T cell subsets. The antigens for these receptors are not known. The study, taken as a whole, reports: A few larger clonotypes appeared in naive repertoires, especially CD8, possibly memory cells re-expressing CD45RA.

Both TRBC1 and TRBC2 were covered by a beta constant-region primer of two equimolar oligonucleotides. Nested alpha and beta constant-region primers with the SP2 primer drove four PCR rounds on ligated cDNA. TCRdb passed the UMI-ligation and nested PCR reads through MiXCR, listing each CDR3 protein once. The table records fewer than 150,000 distinct CDR3 sequences, under 25% of them present only once. The specimen was naive CD8+ T cells from blood. Source of these receptors: a human donor in good health.

The chain combines TRBV4-1 with TRBJ2-3; tentatively, D is TRBD1 or TRBD2 (5 bases each). Germline-derived CDR1 and CDR2 are MGHRA and YSYEKL. Deletions cut 1 base from V and 0 bases from J, with 11 bases between. The CDR3 length is 16 residues. This chain's CDR3 is CASSQATGPSTDTQYF. Written as DNA, the CDR3 is TGCGCCAGCAGCCAAGCAACGGGACCTAGCACAGATACGCAGTATTTT.

This clonotype was found a few times. V is TRBV12-3 or TRBV12-4 and J is TRBJ1-1; D may be TRBD1 (6 bases). The CDR3 is 16 amino acids. V was clipped by 5 bases and J by 2 bases, with 18 bases between them. The CDR3 here is CASSLVHPGDNTEAFF. The CDR3 coding sequence is TGTGCCAGCAGTCTGGTACATCCAGGGGACAACACTGAAGCTTTCTTT.

The chain is built from TRBV6-2 or TRBV6-3 and TRBJ2-7, with unresolved D. The V gene lost 5 bases and the J gene lost 2 bases, with 13 bases spanning the gap. CDR3 length: 14 residues. Germline V gene lookup returns CDR1 MNHEY and CDR2 SVGEGT. The DNA for the CDR3 is TGTGCCAGCAGTCGGGTCACACGCGCCTACGAGCAGTACTTC. This sequence encodes CASSRVTRAYEQYF.

The rearrangement links TRBV12-3 or TRBV12-4 to TRBJ2-3; no clear D gene. V was clipped by 7 bases and J by 2 bases, with 13 bases between them. The CDR3 is 14 residues long. CDR3 amino acids: CASNPPSVTDTQYF. CDR3 in DNA: TGTGCCAGCAACCCACCCTCGGTCACAGATACGCAGTATTTT.

This sequence joins TRBV24-1 and TRBJ2-3; no clear D gene. The germline V and J ends were trimmed by 3 bases and 0 bases, with 12 bases remaining between them. This CDR3 region has 16 residues. Germline V gene data show CDR1 as KGHDR and CDR2 as SFDVKD. CDR3 in DNA: TGTGCCACCAGTGATCCGCTCGACACTAGCACAGATACGCAGTATTTT. Amino acid sequence: CATSDPLDTSTDTQYF.

This clonotype was detected only a few times. J is TRBJ2-5 and V is TRBV7-2; 10 bases are shared with TRBD2. The germline V gene encodes CDR1 SGHTA and CDR2 FQGNSA. The V and J ends lost 4 bases and 5 bases, in that order; junction bases with no gene match: 10. The length of the CDR3 is 16 residues. This CDR3 reads CASSWALAGVTETQYF. For the CDR3, the DNA is TGTGCCAGCAGCTGGGCGCTAGCGGGAGTAACTGAGACCCAGTACTTC.

The V and J genes are TRBV6-2 or TRBV6-3 and TRBJ2-1; D is uncertain. This CDR3 contains 15 residues. V lost 8 bases and J lost 4, with 18 bases in between. Germline V gene sequence: CDR1 MNHEY, CDR2 SVGEGT. This chain's CDR3 is CASPGRKAVYNEQFF. The CDR3 nucleotides read TGTGCCAGCCCAGGACGGAAGGCCGTATACAATGAGCAGTTCTTC.

This clonotype was seen a few times. This chain joins TRBV7-8 and TRBJ1-2, with 7 bases that match TRBD1. J lost 4 bases, V lost 5 bases, and 4 bases had no gene match. This CDR3 contains 13 residues. Germline CDR1 is SGHVS and CDR2 is FQNEAQ. CDR3 amino acids: CASSNRGGYGYTF. The CDR3 coding sequence is TGTGCCAGCAGCAACAGGGGAGGCTATGGCTACACCTTC.

The chain recombines TRBV2 with TRBJ2-7; TRBD2 agrees at 11 bases. In germline, CDR1 is SNHLY, CDR2 FYNNEI. The length of the CDR3 is 17 residues. With V trimmed by 10 bases and J by 2 bases, 16 bases remained unmatched. CDR3 DNA sequence: TGTGCCAACATGTCTGTAGCGGGAGGGAGTGGTGCCTACGAGCAGTACTTC. It yields the protein CANMSVAGGSGAYEQYF.

The rearrangement joins TRBV29-1 to TRBJ2-7; 11 bases map to TRBD1. Germline V gene sequence: CDR1 SQVTM, CDR2 ANQGSEA. The CDR3 covers 13 residues. V trimming: 7 bases; J trimming: 4 bases; junction bases outside the gene matches: 6. CDR3 DNA: TGCAGCGCTGGGGGGACAGGGGGTTACGAGCAGTACTTC. It encodes CSAGGTGGYEQYF.

The table lists this clonotype with a few counts. The chain links TRBV27 to TRBJ1-5; D uncertain. The V and J ends lost 1 base and 5 bases respectively, with 6 bases between them. Germline values: CDR1 MNHEY, CDR2 SMNVEV (reference sequence). CDR3 size: 13 residues. CDR3 sequence (DNA): TGTGCCAGCAGTTTATGGAGGGATCAGCCCCAGCATTTT. The encoded protein is CASSLWRDQPQHF.

This clonotype was seen more than once but under ten times. The rearrangement joins TRBV28 to TRBJ2-5, with a weak D call TRBD1 (6 bases). The germline gives CDR1 MDHEN, CDR2 SYDVKM. The CDR3 length is 14 residues. With 5 bases removed from V and 5 bases from J, the gap between germline ends came to 15 bases. In nucleotides, the CDR3 is TGTGCCAGCAGTCATATTACAGGGTTGGAGACCCAGTACTTC. Residues: CASSHITGLETQYF.

V usage is TRBV12-3 or TRBV12-4 and J usage is TRBJ2-7; D is unresolved. CDR3 size: 13 residues. Deletions cut 7 bases from V and 2 bases from J, with 12 bases between. The CDR3 region has the DNA TGTGCCAGCACCATGGACCCAGCCTACGAGCAGTACTTC. Translated, it gives CASTMDPAYEQYF.

A note on this clonotype: At one end, the junction sequence differs from germline, possibly due to a read error. The CDR3 protein is CASSSIAGTSRDTQYF. The CDR3 DNA follows: TGTGCCAGCAGCTCCATCGCCGGGACTAGCAGAGATACGCAGTATTTT. This chain connects TRBV7-2 to TRBJ2-3; 9 bases map to TRBD2. Germline CDR1 is SGHTA and CDR2 is FQGNSA. The CDR3 spans 16 residues.

This clonotype was seen a few times. The rearrangement uses TRBV28 and TRBJ2-7, with TRBD1 as a possible D gene (6 bases). Germline V gene lookup returns CDR1 MDHEN and CDR2 SYDVKM. This CDR3 spans 13 amino acids. The ends were cut back, 3 bases at V and 3 bases at J, with 9 bases in the middle. The CDR3 coding sequence is TGTGCCAGCAGTTTCCCAGGGGTCTACGAGCAGTACTTC. It yields the protein CASSFPGVYEQYF. The entire variable domain, with the rest obtained from reference TRBV28 and TRBJ2-7, is as follows: DVKVTQSSRYLVKRTGEKVFLECVQDMDHENMFWYRQDPGLGLRLIYFSYDVKMKEKGDIPEGYSVSREKKERFSLILESASTNQTSMYLCASSFPGVYEQYFGPGTRLTVT.

This sequence joins TRBV9 and TRBJ2-3, with D possibly TRBD2 on 6 matching bases. CDR1 and CDR2 from the germline V gene are SGDLS and YYNGEE. The CDR3 sequence is 15 residues long. Deletions cut 4 bases from V and 9 bases from J, with 21 bases between. Here the CDR3 DNA reads TGTGCCAGCAGCCCCCCTAGCGAAAACGGCGGAACGCAGTATTTT. It specifies CASSPPSENGGTQYF.

This clonotype was found a few times. V gene TRBV7-8 combines with J gene TRBJ2-7; 13 positions match TRBD2. The length of the CDR3 is 17 residues. Trimming cost V 5 bases and J 2 bases; bases outside gene matches: 9. Germline-derived CDR1 and CDR2 are SGHVS and FQNEAQ. The DNA of the CDR3 is TGTGCCAGCAGCCACACTAGCGGGAGGGCGTCCCCCTACGAGCAGTACTTC. It encodes CASSHTSGRASPYEQYF.

This chain joins TRBV29-1 and TRBJ2-7; 7 bases fit TRBD2. CDR3 length equals 14 residues. V lost 3 bases to trimming and J lost 1 base; unmatched junction nucleotides: 6. Germline V lookup: CDR1 SQVTM, CDR2 ANQGSEA. CDR3 loop: CSVDLAGDSYEQYF. For the CDR3, the DNA is TGCAGCGTTGATTTGGCGGGAGATTCCTACGAGCAGTACTTC.

This clonotype was picked up a small number of times. This chain links TRBV7-9 with TRBJ2-7, with D tentatively TRBD2 (5 bases). The CDR3 contains 14 residues. V shed 2 bases and J shed 6 bases, with 14 bases lying between them. Germline CDR1 is SEHNR and CDR2 is FQNEAQ (reference sequence). CDR3 nucleotides: TGTGCCAGCAGCTTACCGGGGAAGCTTCGCGAGCAGTACTTC. Protein: CASSLPGKLREQYF.